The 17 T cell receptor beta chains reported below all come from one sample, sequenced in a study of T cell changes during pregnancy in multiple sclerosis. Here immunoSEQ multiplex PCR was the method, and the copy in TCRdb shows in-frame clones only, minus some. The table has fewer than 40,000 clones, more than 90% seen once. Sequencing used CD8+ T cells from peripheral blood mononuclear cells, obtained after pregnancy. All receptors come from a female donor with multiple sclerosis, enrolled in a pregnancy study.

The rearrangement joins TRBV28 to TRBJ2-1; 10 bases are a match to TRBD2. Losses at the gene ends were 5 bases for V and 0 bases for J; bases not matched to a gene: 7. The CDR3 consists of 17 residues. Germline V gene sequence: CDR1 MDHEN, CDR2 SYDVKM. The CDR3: CASSSRTSGASYNEQFF. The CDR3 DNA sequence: TGTGCCAGCAGTAGCAGGACTAGCGGAGCCTCCTACAATGAGCAGTTCTTC.

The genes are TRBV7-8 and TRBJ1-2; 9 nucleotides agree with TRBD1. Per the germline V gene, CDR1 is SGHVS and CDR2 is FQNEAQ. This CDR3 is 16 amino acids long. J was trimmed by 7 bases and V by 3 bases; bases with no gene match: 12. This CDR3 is CASSLKQGANFGGYTF. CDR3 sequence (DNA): TGTGCCAGCAGCTTGAAACAGGGGGCAAATTTTGGTGGCTACACCTTC. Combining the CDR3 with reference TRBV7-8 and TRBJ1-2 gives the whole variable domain GAGVSQSPRYKVAKRGQDVALRCDPISGHVSLFWYQQALGQGPEFLTYFQNEAQLDKSGLPSDRFFAERPEGSVSTLKIQRTQQEDSAVYLCASSLKQGANFGGYTFGSGTRLTVV.

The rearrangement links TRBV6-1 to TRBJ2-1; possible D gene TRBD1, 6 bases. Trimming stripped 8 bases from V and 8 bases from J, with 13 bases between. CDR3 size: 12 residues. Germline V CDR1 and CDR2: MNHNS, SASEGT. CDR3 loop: CASRARGDEQFF. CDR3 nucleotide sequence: TGTGCCAGCCGGGCCAGGGGAGATGAGCAGTTCTTC.

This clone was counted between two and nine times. As DNA, the CDR3 is TGTGCCAGTAGTATGGCGAGGGGGACTGAAGCTTTCTTT. It encodes CASSMARGTEAFF. The genes are TRBV19 and TRBJ1-1, with D tentatively TRBD1 (6 bases). The CDR3 consists of 13 residues. The germline CDR1 and CDR2 sequences are LNHDA and SQIVND (reference sequence). V lost 3 bases and J 5 bases, leaving 10 bases between the germline ends.

The CDR3 protein is CASSYSSGRGRNGYTF. The CDR3 DNA reads TGTGCCAGCAGTTACTCGTCGGGCAGGGGAAGGAATGGCTACACCTTC. The chain recombines TRBV6-5 with TRBJ1-2, with D perhaps matching TRBD1 (6 bases). The CDR3 runs to 16 residues. V lost 0 bases and J 6 bases, leaving 17 bases between the germline ends. From germline, CDR1 is MNHEY and CDR2 SVGAGI.

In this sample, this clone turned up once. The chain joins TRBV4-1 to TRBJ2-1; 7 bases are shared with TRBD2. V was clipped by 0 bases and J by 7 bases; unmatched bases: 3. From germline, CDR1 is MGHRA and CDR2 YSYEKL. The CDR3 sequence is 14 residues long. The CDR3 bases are TGCGCCAGCAGCCAAGAGGCTAGCGGTAATGAGCAGTTCTTC. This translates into CASSQEASGNEQFF.

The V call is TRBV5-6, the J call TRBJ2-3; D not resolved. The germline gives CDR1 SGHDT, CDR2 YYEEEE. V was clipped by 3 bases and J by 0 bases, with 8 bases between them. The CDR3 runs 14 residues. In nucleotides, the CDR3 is TGTGCCAGCAGCTGGGTTAGCAGCACAGATACGCAGTATTTT. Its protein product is CASSWVSSTDTQYF.

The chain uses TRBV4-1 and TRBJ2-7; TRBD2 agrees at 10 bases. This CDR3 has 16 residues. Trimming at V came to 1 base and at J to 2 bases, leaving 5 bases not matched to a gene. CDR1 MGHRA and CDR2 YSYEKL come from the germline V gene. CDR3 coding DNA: TGCGCCAGCAGCCAAGTCTCTAGCGGGAGCACCTACGAGCAGTACTTC. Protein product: CASSQVSSGSTYEQYF.

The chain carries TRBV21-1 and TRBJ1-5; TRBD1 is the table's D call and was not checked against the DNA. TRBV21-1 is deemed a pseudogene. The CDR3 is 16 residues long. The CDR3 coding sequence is TGTGCCAGCAGCAAAGCGGTCGAGGGGGGCAATCAGCCCCAGCATTTT. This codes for CASSKAVEGGNQPQHF.

CDR3 in DNA: TGTGCCAGCAGCTTAGACAGGGGGGACTATGGCTACACCTTC. Amino acid sequence: CASSLDRGDYGYTF. The chain carries TRBV11-3 and TRBJ1-2; the match to TRBD1 covers 7 bases. V was clipped by 0 bases and J by 3 bases; unmatched bases: 1. Per germline, CDR1 SGHNT and CDR2 YENEEA. The CDR3 contains 14 residues.

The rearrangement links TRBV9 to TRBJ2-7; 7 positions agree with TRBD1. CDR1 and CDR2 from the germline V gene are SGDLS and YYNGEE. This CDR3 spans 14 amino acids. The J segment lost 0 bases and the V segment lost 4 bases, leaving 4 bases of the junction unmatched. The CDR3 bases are TGTGCCAGCAGCTTACGACAGGGCTCCTACGAGCAGTACTTC. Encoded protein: CASSLRQGSYEQYF. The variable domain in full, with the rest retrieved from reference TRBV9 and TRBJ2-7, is DSGVTQTPKHLITATGQRVTLRCSPRSGDLSVYWYQQSLDQGLQFLIQYYNGEERAKGNILERFSAQQFPDLHSELNLSSLELGDSALYFCASSLRQGSYEQYFGPGTRLTVT.

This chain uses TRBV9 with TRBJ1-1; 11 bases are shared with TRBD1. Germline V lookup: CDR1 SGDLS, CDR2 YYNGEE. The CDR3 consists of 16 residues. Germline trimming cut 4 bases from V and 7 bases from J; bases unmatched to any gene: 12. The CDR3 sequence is CASSPRVGTGGDEAFF. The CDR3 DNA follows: TGTGCCAGCAGCCCCCGCGTGGGGACAGGGGGGGATGAAGCTTTCTTT.

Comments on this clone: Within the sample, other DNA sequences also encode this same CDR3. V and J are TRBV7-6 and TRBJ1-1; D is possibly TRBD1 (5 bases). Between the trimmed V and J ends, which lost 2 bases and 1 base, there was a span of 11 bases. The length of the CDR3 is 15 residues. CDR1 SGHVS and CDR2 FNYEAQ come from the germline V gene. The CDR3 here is CASSLKGRGNTEAFF. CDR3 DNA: TGTGCCAGCAGCTTAAAGGGGCGGGGGAACACTGAAGCTTTCTTT.

The chain's CDR3 is CASSEGTSGNEQFF. CDR3 nucleotide sequence: TGTGCCAGCAGTGAAGGGACTAGCGGGAATGAGCAGTTCTTC. The genes are TRBV6-1 and TRBJ2-1, with 11 bases that match TRBD2. This CDR3 has 14 amino acids. J was trimmed by 7 bases and V by 1 base; bases with no gene match: 0. Per the germline V gene, CDR1 is MNHNS and CDR2 is SASEGT.

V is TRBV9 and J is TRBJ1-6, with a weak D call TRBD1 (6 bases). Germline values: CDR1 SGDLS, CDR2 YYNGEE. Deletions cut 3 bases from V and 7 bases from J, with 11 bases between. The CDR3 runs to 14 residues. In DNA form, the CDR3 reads TGTGCCAGCAGCGCCGGGACAACCAATTCACCCCTCCACTTT. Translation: CASSAGTTNSPLHF.

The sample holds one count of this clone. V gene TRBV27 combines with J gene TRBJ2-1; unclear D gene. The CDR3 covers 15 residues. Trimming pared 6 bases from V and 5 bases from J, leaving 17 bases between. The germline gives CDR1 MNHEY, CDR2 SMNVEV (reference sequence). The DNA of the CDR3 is TGTGCCAGCAGCTCCAGACTGTCTCTCCACAATGAGCAGTTCTTC. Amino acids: CASSSRLSLHNEQFF.

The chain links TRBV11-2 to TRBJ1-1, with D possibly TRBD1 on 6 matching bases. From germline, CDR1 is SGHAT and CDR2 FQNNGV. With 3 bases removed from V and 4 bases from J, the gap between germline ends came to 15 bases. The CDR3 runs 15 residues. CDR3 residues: CASSFKQGRATEAFF. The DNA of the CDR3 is TGTGCCAGCAGCTTCAAACAGGGTAGGGCCACTGAAGCTTTCTTT.